This T cell receptor (beta chain) appears in the sequencing data of a study of T-cell memory formation after mild COVID-19. Study background: For the most part, TCR clusters were specific to one donor. Study results and caveats: Nothing confirmed that second-wave clones peaking on day 37 were specific for SARS-CoV-2. Cross-reactive memory apparently joined, as some responding clones appeared in pre-infection memory.

Constant-segment-primed 5'RACE gave TCR alpha and TCR beta cDNA libraries with sample barcodes and UMIs. Each CDR3 protein is one row after TCRdb ran MiXCR on the 5' RACE reads. In the table there are about 400,000 distinct CDR3 sequences, around 15% of which are singletons. This clonotype was counted between two and nine times. Its antigen is unidentified. The CDR3 extends over 12 amino acids. Trimming stripped 4 bases from V and 7 bases from J, with 8 bases between. From germline, CDR1 is SNHLY and CDR2 FYNNEI. Sequenced input: PBMCs or a T cell subset sorted from them (not recorded which). The TCR was taken from a man aged 18 to 30 who had mild COVID-19 (a few samples of this study predate the infection). Cell type and time point are not known. This chain joins TRBV2 and TRBJ2-1; D is unclear. CDR3 protein: CASSGQGNEQFF. The CDR3 DNA reads as TGTGCCAGCAGTGGACAAGGAAATGAGCAGTTCTTC.